The 27 T cell receptor beta chains given below trace back to one sample, sequenced in a study of Ad26.COV2.S vaccination and SARS-CoV-2 variants. Treatment described: approximately 18 received Ad26.COV2.S at low or high dose, single or two shots; roughly five received placebo; per-sample allocation not given. Sampling was done on day 63 after the first vaccine or placebo injection. The data were produced by immunoSEQ multiplex PCR, yet TCRdb's version contains in-frame clones alone and is incomplete. The top ten hold around 7.3% of the sample, which has about 400,000 clones, 83% seen once. Sequencing was performed on peripheral blood, taken in a trial of Ad26.COV2.S vaccine versus placebo. The source of these receptors is a person aged 18 to 65 who received the Ad26.COV2.S COVID-19 vaccine or a placebo.

In its sample, this clone was seen a few times. The chain employs TRBV3-1 (or the pseudogene TRBV3-2) and TRBJ2-3; the match to TRBD2 covers 9 bases. The CDR3 has 17 amino acids. The germline gives CDR1 LGHDT, CDR2 YNNKEL (reference sequence). With V trimmed by 4 bases and J by 2 bases, 10 bases remained unmatched. For the CDR3, the DNA is TGTGCCAGCAGCCCCACACTAGCGGGCGGTTTCACAGATACGCAGTATTTT. The encoded protein is CASSPTLAGGFTDTQYF.

This clone was counted a few times. The genes are TRBV29-1 and TRBJ1-5, with TRBD1 identical over 9 bases. The V gene's germline CDR1 is SQVTM and CDR2 ANQGSEA. Trimming cost V 5 bases and J 6 bases; bases outside gene matches: 8. The CDR3 extends over 14 amino acids. CDR3 amino acids: CSVINRGRSQPQHF. CDR3 sequence (DNA): TGCAGCGTTATTAACAGGGGGCGCAGTCAGCCCCAGCATTTT.

V is TRBV3-1 (or the pseudogene TRBV3-2) and J is TRBJ1-2; the D is unclear. The CDR3 length is 15 residues. V lost 7 bases and J lost 0, with 15 bases in between. Germline values: CDR1 LGHDT, CDR2 YNNKEL (reference sequence). The CDR3 sequence: CASTSRTDSNYGYTF. CDR3 DNA: TGTGCCAGCACATCTCGGACTGATTCTAACTATGGCTACACCTTC.

The J gene is TRBJ2-3, the V gene TRBV7-9; 13 bases are shared with TRBD2. The ends lost 4 bases at V and 5 bases at J; junction bases unmatched: 6. The CDR3 has 16 amino acids. Per the germline V gene, CDR1 is SEHNR and CDR2 is FQNEAQ (reference sequence). This CDR3 is CASSSGLAGDLDTQYF. The CDR3 DNA follows: TGTGCCAGCAGCTCCGGACTAGCGGGAGACCTAGATACGCAGTATTTT. The entire variable domain, with the rest obtained from reference TRBV7-9 and TRBJ2-3, is as follows: DTGVSQNPRHKITKRGQNVTFRCDPISEHNRLYWYRQTLGQGPEFLTYFQNEAQLEKSRLLSDRFSAERPKGSFSTLEIQRTEQGDSAMYLCASSSGLAGDLDTQYFGPGTRLTVL.

The table lists this clone with a count of one. The rearrangement joins TRBV27 to TRBJ2-5; 10 bases align to TRBD1. V trimming: 5 bases; J trimming: 5 bases; junction bases outside the gene matches: 5. The CDR3 length is 14 residues. Germline-derived CDR1 and CDR2 are MNHEY and SMNVEV (reference sequence). CDR3 protein: CASSRQGAEETQYF. The CDR3 DNA follows: TGTGCCAGCAGTCGACAGGGGGCAGAGGAGACCCAGTACTTC.

The genes are TRBV19 and TRBJ2-1, with 9 bases lining up with TRBD1. J gave up 7 bases and V 3 bases, and 10 bases lay outside the gene matches. Germline V CDR1 and CDR2: LNHDA, SQIVND (reference sequence). The CDR3 length is 16 residues. For the CDR3, the DNA is TGTGCCAGTAGTATGGCCCCGTTCGGGACAGGGAATGAGCAGTTCTTC. Translation gives CASSMAPFGTGNEQFF.

This clone turned up a few times. The V gene is TRBV19, the J gene TRBJ1-1; D gene unclear. The CDR3 consists of 14 residues. The germline V gene encodes CDR1 LNHDA and CDR2 SQIVND (reference sequence). V was trimmed by 5 bases and J by 0 bases, leaving 10 bases between them. The CDR3 region is CASSAHPMNTEAFF. The CDR3 DNA reads as TGTGCCAGTAGTGCCCACCCCATGAACACTGAAGCTTTCTTT. The full variable domain, in which reference TRBV19 and TRBJ1-1 provide the parts outside the CDR3, is DGGITQSPKYLFRKEGQNVTLSCEQNLNHDAMYWYRQDPGQGLRLIYYSQIVNDFQKGDIAEGYSVSREKKESFPLTVTSAQKNPTAFYLCASSAHPMNTEAFFGQGTRLTVV.

The genes are TRBV2 and TRBJ2-1; no definite D call. Germline V gene sequence: CDR1 SNHLY, CDR2 FYNNEI. V was clipped by 4 bases and J by 13 bases, with 14 bases between them. CDR3 length equals 12 residues. The CDR3: CASSVGQTNQFF. CDR3 bases: TGTGCCAGCAGTGTTGGGCAGACGAACCAGTTCTTC.

The J gene is TRBJ1-2, the V gene TRBV4-1, with 8 bases fitting TRBD1. The ends lost 0 bases at V and 2 bases at J; junction bases unmatched: 2. This CDR3 has 15 amino acids. Germline CDR1 and CDR2: MGHRA and YSYEKL. Here the CDR3 DNA reads TGCGCCAGCAGCCAAGAACGGACAGGGAACTATGGCTACACCTTC. Translation gives CASSQERTGNYGYTF.

On this clone itself: One end of the junction is discordant with germline, which a read error may explain. The rearrangement uses TRBV19 and TRBJ1-3; D not resolved. The CDR3 loop spans 16 amino acids. Germline values: CDR1 LNHDA, CDR2 SQIVND (reference sequence). The CDR3 DNA is TGTGCCAGTAGTCCCGGCGTTCCCCGCTCTGGAAGCACCATATATTTT. Protein sequence: CASSPGVPRSGSTIYF.

J is TRBJ2-7 and V is TRBV21-1; no DNA check was done on the table's D call, TRBD1. TRBV21-1 is tagged as a pseudogene. This CDR3 spans 12 amino acids. The CDR3 coding sequence is TGTGCCAGCAGCATCCGCAGGGACAGGGAGTACTTC. Translation gives CASSIRRDREYF.

CDR3: CASSYLSDSPLHF. CDR3 DNA: TGTGCCAGCAGTTACTTGTCAGATTCACCCCTCCACTTT. The chain links TRBV6-2 or TRBV6-3 to TRBJ1-6; D gene unclear. The V end was cut by 1 base, the J end by 8 bases, with 6 bases between. There are 13 residues in the CDR3. Germline V gene lookup returns CDR1 MNHEY and CDR2 SVGEGT.

In regard to this clone: Distinct nucleotide sequences in the sample also encode this CDR3. The chain uses TRBV24-1 and TRBJ2-5; D remains unclear. The CDR3 has 11 amino acids. Germline V lookup: CDR1 KGHDR, CDR2 SFDVKD. The V end was cut by 5 bases, the J end by 5 bases, with 5 bases between. The CDR3 DNA is TGTGCCACCAGTGCGGCGGAGACCCAGTACTTC. Protein product: CATSAAETQYF.

As to this clone: Germline and junction disagree at one end, which may indicate a read error. The chain joins TRBV2 to TRBJ2-2; TRBD2 matches 7 bases. Germline V gene lookup returns CDR1 SNHLY and CDR2 FYNNEI. This CDR3 contains 16 residues. CDR3 region: CVSSGIGGRNTGELFF. In DNA, the CDR3 is TGTGTCAGCAGTGGTATAGGCGGGAGGAACACCGGGGAGCTGTTTTTT. Combining the CDR3 with reference TRBV2 and TRBJ2-2 gives the whole variable domain EPEVTQTPSHQVTQMGQEVILRCVPISNHLYFYWYRQILGQKVEFLVSFYNNEISEKSEIFDDQFSVERPDGSNFTLKIRSTKLEDSAMYFCVSSGIGGRNTGELFFGEGSRLTVL.

This sequence joins TRBV5-4 and TRBJ1-2; 9 bases map to TRBD1. This CDR3 is 16 amino acids long. The germline V gene encodes CDR1 SGHNT and CDR2 YYREEE (reference sequence). The trim removed 4 bases at V and 3 bases at J, leaving 10 bases unmatched. The CDR3, as DNA: TGTGCCAGCAGCCTCTCCGGGACAGGGAAGGACTATGGCTACACCTTC. Its protein is CASSLSGTGKDYGYTF.

The gene calls are TRBV7-9 and TRBJ1-2; no clear D. The CDR3 is 16 residues long. Germline CDR1 reads SEHNR; CDR2 reads FQNEAQ (reference sequence). With 1 base removed from V and 5 bases from J, the gap between germline ends came to 17 bases. CDR3 DNA: TGTGCCAGCAGCTTAGGCGCAGTCCTCGCCCCATATGGCTACACCTTC. This translates into CASSLGAVLAPYGYTF.

This clone came up a few times. The rearrangement uses TRBV2 and TRBJ1-5, with no clear D. The germline gives CDR1 SNHLY, CDR2 FYNNEI. V lost 3 bases, J lost 6 bases, and 6 bases lay in between. The CDR3 length is 12 residues. The CDR3 coding sequence is TGTGCCAGCAGTGATAGCGGTCAGCCCCAGCATTTT. The encoded protein is CASSDSGQPQHF.

The rearrangement uses TRBV6-2 or TRBV6-3 and TRBJ1-1; D ambiguous. The CDR3 length is 14 residues. CDR1 is MNHEY and CDR2 is SVGEGT in the germline V gene. V was pared by 3 bases and J by 0 bases, with 8 bases between. CDR3 protein: CASSYKAMNTEAFF. The DNA for the CDR3 is TGTGCCAGCAGTTATAAAGCCATGAACACTGAAGCTTTCTTT.

J is TRBJ2-5 and V is TRBV5-3; 8 bases line up with TRBD2. TRBV5-3 is reported as an ORF; its role is uncertain. With V trimmed by 0 bases and J by 4 bases, 11 bases remained unmatched. CDR3 length: 17 amino acids. The CDR3, as DNA: TGTGCCAGAAGCTTGGGCCCCTCTAGGGCGGGAGGAGAGACCCAGTACTTC. Protein product: CARSLGPSRAGGETQYF.

The rearrangement links TRBV6-4 to TRBJ1-3; D gene uncertain. Germline V gene lookup returns CDR1 MRHNA and CDR2 SNTAGT. CDR3 length equals 14 residues. V was pared by 2 bases and J by 4 bases, with 9 bases between. The CDR3, as DNA: TGTGCCAGCAGTGACGAGGGTTACGGAAACACCATATATTTT. It yields the protein CASSDEGYGNTIYF.

DNA for the CDR3: TGTGCCAGTAGTTCTAGCGGGAGTGCCACCGGGGAGCTGTTTTTT. Translating gives CASSSSGSATGELFF. The chain employs TRBV19 and TRBJ2-2; 10 bases align to TRBD2. The trim removed 5 bases at V and 4 bases at J, leaving 4 bases unmatched. CDR1 and CDR2 from the germline V gene are LNHDA and SQIVND (reference sequence). The CDR3 is 15 amino acids.

The chain joins TRBV11-2 to TRBJ1-1; no clear D. Between the trimmed V and J ends, which lost 5 bases and 11 bases, there was a span of 15 bases. This CDR3 has 12 amino acids. Germline CDR1 SGHAT, CDR2 FQNNGV. For the CDR3, the DNA is TGTGCCAGCAGCCCCCAGCCCAGTTGGGCTTTCTTT. Translation gives CASSPQPSWAFF.

The gene calls are TRBV6-5 and TRBJ1-5; D is possibly TRBD1 (5 bases). Germline V gives CDR1 MNHEY, CDR2 SVGAGI. The CDR3 runs to 15 residues. V lost 8 bases, J lost 1 base, and 15 bases lay in between. CDR3 protein: CASSREGMSNQPQHF. The CDR3, as DNA: TGTGCCAGCTCCAGGGAGGGAATGAGCAATCAGCCCCAGCATTTT.

The chain is built from TRBV11-3 and TRBJ2-7; 8 bases align to TRBD2. CDR3 length: 14 residues. Germline-derived CDR1 and CDR2 are SGHNT and YENEEA. Unmatched junction bases numbered 1, after V lost 2 bases and J lost 1 base. The CDR3 spells CASSLQRESYEQYF. The CDR3 coding sequence is TGTGCCAGCAGCTTACAGCGGGAGTCCTACGAGCAGTACTTC.

CDR3 protein: CASSLAGTGYGELFF. Here the CDR3 DNA reads TGTGCCAGCAGCTTGGCCGGGACAGGGTACGGGGAGCTGTTTTTT. The chain couples TRBV13 to TRBJ2-2, with TRBD1 matching 9 bases. After removal of 3 bases from V and 7 bases from J, the junction contained 6 bases not matched to a gene. The CDR3 runs 15 residues. CDR1 is PRHDT, CDR2 FYEKMQ, per germline (reference sequence).

This clone was seen only a few times. The genes are TRBV14 and TRBJ2-7, with a tentative D call TRBD2 (5 bases). Trimming pared 0 bases from V and 7 bases from J, leaving 10 bases between. This CDR3 is built from 13 residues. The V gene's germline CDR1 is SGHDN and CDR2 FVKESK. The DNA for the CDR3 is TGTGCCAGCAGCCAAGATCCGGGGAATGAGCAGTACTTC. Translating gives CASSQDPGNEQYF.

The chain combines TRBV12-3 or TRBV12-4 with TRBJ1-5; D gene unclear. The CDR3 is 12 residues long. The V end lost 3 bases, the J end lost 9 bases, and 9 bases lay between the germline ends. CDR3 sequence (DNA): TGTGCCAGCAGTTTTTCGGGTCGGCCCCAGCATTTT. Translation: CASSFSGRPQHF.